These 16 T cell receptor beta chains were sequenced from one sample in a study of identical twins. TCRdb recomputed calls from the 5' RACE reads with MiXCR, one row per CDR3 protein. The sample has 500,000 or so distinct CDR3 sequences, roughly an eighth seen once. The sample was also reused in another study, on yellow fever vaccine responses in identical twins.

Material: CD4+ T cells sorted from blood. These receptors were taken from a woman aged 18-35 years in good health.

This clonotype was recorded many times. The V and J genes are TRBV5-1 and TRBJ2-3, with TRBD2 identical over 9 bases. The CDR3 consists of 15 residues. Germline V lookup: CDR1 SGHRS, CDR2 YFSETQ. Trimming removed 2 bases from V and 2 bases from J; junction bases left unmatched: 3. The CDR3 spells CASSFTSGPTDTQYF. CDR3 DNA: TGCGCCAGCAGCTTTACTAGCGGGCCCACAGATACGCAGTATTTT. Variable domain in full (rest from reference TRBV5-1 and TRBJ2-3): KAGVTQTPRYLIKTRGQQVTLSCSPISGHRSVSWYQQTPGQGLQFLFEYFSETQRNKGNFPGRFSGRQFSNSRSEMNVSTLELGDSALYLCASSFTSGPTDTQYFGPGTRLTVL.

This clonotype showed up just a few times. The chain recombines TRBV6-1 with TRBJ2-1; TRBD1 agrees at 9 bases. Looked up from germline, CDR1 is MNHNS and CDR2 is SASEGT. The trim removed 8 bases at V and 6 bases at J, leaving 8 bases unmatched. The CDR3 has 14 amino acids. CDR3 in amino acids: CASWPTGGINEQFF. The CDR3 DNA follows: TGTGCCAGCTGGCCGACAGGGGGAATCAATGAGCAGTTCTTC.

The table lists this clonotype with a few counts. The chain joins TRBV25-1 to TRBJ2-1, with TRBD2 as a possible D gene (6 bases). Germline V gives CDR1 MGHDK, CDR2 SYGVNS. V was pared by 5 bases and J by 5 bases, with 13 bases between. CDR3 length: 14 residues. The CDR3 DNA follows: TGTGCCAGCAGTCGACTAGGAGGTAACAATGAGCAGTTCTTC. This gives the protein CASSRLGGNNEQFF.

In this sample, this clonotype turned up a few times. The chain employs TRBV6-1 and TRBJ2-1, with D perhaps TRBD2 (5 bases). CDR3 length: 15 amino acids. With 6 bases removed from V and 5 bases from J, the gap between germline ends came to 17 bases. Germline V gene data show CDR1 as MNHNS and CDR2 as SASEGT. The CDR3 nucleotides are TGTGCCAGCAGGCGCACTAGGGTAGGCGACAATGAGCAGTTCTTC. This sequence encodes CASRRTRVGDNEQFF.

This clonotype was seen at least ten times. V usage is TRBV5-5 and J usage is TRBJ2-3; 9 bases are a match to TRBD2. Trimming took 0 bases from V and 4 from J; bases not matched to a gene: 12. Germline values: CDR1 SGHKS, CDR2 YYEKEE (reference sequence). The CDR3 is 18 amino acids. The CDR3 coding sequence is TGTGCCAGCAGCTTGGGACACCCGGGACTAGCCCCCGCAGATACGCAGTATTTT. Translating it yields CASSLGHPGLAPADTQYF.

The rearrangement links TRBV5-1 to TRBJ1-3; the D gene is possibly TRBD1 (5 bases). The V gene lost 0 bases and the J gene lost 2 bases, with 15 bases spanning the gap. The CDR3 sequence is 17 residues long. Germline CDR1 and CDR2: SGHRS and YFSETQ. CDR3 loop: CASSLDGRGSPGNTIYF. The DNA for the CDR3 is TGCGCCAGCAGCTTGGATGGGCGGGGGAGCCCTGGAAACACCATATATTTT.

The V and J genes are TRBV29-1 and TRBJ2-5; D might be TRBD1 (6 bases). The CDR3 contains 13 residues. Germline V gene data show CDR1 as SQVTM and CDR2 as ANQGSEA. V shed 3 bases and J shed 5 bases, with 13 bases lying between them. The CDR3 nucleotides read TGCAGCGTTGACGCGACAGGCGTGGAGACCCAGTACTTC. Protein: CSVDATGVETQYF.

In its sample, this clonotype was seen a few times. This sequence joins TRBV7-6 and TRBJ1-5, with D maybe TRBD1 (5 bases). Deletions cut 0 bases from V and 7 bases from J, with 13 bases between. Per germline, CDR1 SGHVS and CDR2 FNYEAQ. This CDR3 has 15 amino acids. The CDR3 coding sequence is TGTGCCAGCAGCTTAGCGCTTGGGGGAGGGCAGCCCCAGCATTTT. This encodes CASSLALGGGQPQHF.

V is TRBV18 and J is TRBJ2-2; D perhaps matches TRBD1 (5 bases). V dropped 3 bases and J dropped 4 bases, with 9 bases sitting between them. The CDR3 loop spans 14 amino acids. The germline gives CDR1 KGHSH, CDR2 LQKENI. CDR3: CASSPGAVTGELFF. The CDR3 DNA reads TGTGCCAGCTCACCTGGGGCGGTCACCGGGGAGCTGTTTTTT.

The CDR3 DNA reads as TGCGCCAGCAGCTTGGGAGGGGGAGAAAGGGGCGAGCAGTACTTC. Its protein product is CASSLGGGERGEQYF. The V gene is TRBV5-1, the J gene TRBJ2-7; TRBD1 might be the D (6 bases). Deletions cut 0 bases from V and 6 bases from J, with 16 bases between. Germline-derived CDR1 and CDR2 are SGHRS and YFSETQ. The CDR3 length is 15 residues.

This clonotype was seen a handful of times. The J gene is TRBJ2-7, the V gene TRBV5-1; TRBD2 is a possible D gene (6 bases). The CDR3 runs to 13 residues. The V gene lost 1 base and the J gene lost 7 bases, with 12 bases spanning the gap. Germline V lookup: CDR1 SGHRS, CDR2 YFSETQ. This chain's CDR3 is CASSLPRAGEQYF. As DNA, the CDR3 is TGCGCCAGCAGCTTGCCCAGGGCGGGAGAGCAGTACTTC.

The DNA for the CDR3 is TGTGCCACAGCTTGGACTGGGGGGCCCTACGAGCAGTACTTC. Its protein is CATAWTGGPYEQYF. V is TRBV6-1 and J is TRBJ2-7; tentatively, D is TRBD1 or TRBD2 (6 bases each). CDR3 size: 14 residues. Looked up from germline, CDR1 is MNHNS and CDR2 is SASEGT. Trimming took off 10 bases at V and 2 bases at J, with 18 bases between the two ends.

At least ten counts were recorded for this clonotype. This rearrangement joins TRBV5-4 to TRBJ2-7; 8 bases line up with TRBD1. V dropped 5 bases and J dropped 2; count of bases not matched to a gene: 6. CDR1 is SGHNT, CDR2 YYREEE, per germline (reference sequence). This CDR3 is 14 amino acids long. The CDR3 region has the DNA TGTGCCAGCAGTCACGGACAGGGAGCCTACGAGCAGTACTTC. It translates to CASSHGQGAYEQYF.

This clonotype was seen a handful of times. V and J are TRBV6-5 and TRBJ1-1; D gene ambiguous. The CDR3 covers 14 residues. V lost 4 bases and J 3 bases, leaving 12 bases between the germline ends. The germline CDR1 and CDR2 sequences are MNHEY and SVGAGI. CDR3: CASSFAVADTEAFF. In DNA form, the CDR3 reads TGTGCCAGCAGTTTTGCGGTTGCGGACACTGAAGCTTTCTTT.

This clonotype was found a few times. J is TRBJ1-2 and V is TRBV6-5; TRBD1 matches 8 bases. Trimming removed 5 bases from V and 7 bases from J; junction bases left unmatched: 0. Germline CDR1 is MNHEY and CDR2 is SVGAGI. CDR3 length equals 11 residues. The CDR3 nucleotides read TGTGCCAGCAGTGGACAGGGTGGCTACACCTTC. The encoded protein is CASSGQGGYTF.

The CDR3 DNA sequence: TGTGCCAGCAGTCCTGCGGCCCGTGCAACAGGGACCCAGTACTTC. Translation gives CASSPAARATGTQYF. The rearrangement links TRBV6-1 to TRBJ2-5; TRBD1 is a possible D gene (5 bases). Germline loops: CDR1 MNHNS, CDR2 SASEGT. The CDR3 contains 15 residues. V lost 5 bases and J 7 bases, leaving 20 bases between the germline ends.